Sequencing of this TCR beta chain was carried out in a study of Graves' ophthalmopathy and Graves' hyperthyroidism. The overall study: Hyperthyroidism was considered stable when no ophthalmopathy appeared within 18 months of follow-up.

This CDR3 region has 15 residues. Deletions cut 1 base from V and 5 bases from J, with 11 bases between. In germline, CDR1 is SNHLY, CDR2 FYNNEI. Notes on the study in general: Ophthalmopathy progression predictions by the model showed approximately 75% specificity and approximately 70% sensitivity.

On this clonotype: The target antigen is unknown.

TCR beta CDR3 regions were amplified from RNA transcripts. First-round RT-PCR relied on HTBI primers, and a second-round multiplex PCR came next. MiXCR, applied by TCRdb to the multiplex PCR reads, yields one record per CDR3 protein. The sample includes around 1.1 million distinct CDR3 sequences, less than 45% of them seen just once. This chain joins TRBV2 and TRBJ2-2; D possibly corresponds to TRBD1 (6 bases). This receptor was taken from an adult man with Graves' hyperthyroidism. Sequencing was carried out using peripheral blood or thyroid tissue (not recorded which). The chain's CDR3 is CASSEEQGDTGELFF. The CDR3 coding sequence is TGTGCCAGCAGTGAAGAACAGGGCGATACCGGGGAGCTGTTTTTT. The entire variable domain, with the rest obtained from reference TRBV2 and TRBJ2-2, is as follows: EPEVTQTPSHQVTQMGQEVILRCVPISNHLYFYWYRQILGQKVEFLVSFYNNEISEKSEIFDDQFSVERPDGSNFTLKIRSTKLEDSAMYFCASSEEQGDTGELFFGEGSRLTVL.